Presented here are 14 T cell receptor beta chains from one specimen sequenced in a study of control samples from healthy donors and cancer patients. TCRdb's copy holds only in-frame clones and misses some; the assay was immunoSEQ multiplex PCR. This repertoire shows 100,000 to 150,000 clones, 80% to 90% found once; its top ten account for 30% to 40%. The sequenced sample consisted of blood. Source of these receptors: a man between 50 and 59 years old in good health.

The chain uses TRBV3-1 (or the pseudogene TRBV3-2) and TRBJ1-2; D unclear. With 0 bases removed from V and 4 bases from J, the gap between germline ends came to 12 bases. CDR1 LGHDT and CDR2 YNNKEL come from the germline V gene (reference sequence). The CDR3 spans 15 residues. CDR3 amino acids: CASSQEGGGIYGYTF. Written as DNA, the CDR3 is TGTGCCAGCAGCCAAGAAGGAGGCGGGATCTATGGCTACACCTTC.

CDR3 sequence reads: CASSPPRGQGNAGNTIYF. The CDR3 DNA reads as TGTGCCAGCTCACCACCTCGTGGACAGGGGAATGCTGGAAACACCATATATTTT. The chain carries TRBV18 and TRBJ1-3; the match to TRBD1 covers 9 bases. V trimming: 0 bases; J trimming: 2 bases; junction bases outside the gene matches: 8. The germline CDR1 and CDR2 sequences are KGHSH and LQKENI. The CDR3 is 18 residues long.

The rearrangement links TRBV19 to TRBJ1-4; 7 bases agree with TRBD1. Trimming removed 5 bases from V and 8 bases from J; junction bases left unmatched: 5. This CDR3 spans 13 amino acids. Germline CDR1 reads LNHDA; CDR2 reads SQIVND (reference sequence). Written as DNA, the CDR3 is TGTGCCAGTAGTGCTGACAGGGCGGAAAAACTGTTTTTT. This translates into CASSADRAEKLFF.

The chain has TRBV6-5 and TRBJ1-6; possible D gene TRBD1, 6 bases. Trimming left V 6 bases short and J 5 bases short, with 11 bases between. Germline assignment: CDR1 MNHEY and CDR2 SVGAGI. CDR3 length: 14 residues. In DNA, the CDR3 is TGTGCCAGCAGGCCGGGGGGCAATAATTCACCCCTCCACTTT. Protein product: CASRPGGNNSPLHF.

This chain joins TRBV2 and TRBJ2-3; D gene uncertain. The CDR3 is made up of 14 amino acids. CDR1 and CDR2 from the germline V gene are SNHLY and FYNNEI. V was pared by 6 bases and J by 0 bases, with 10 bases between. The CDR3 DNA follows: TGTGCCAGCAGGGCAAGCGCGAGCACAGATACGCAGTATTTT. It translates to CASRASASTDTQYF. Variable domain in full (rest from reference TRBV2 and TRBJ2-3): EPEVTQTPSHQVTQMGQEVILRCVPISNHLYFYWYRQILGQKVEFLVSFYNNEISEKSEIFDDQFSVERPDGSNFTLKIRSTKLEDSAMYFCASRASASTDTQYFGPGTRLTVL.

The chain employs TRBV7-8 and TRBJ2-1; D not resolved. This CDR3 has 11 amino acids. Looked up from germline, CDR1 is SGHVS and CDR2 is FQNEAQ. Trimming stripped 3 bases from V and 8 bases from J, with 5 bases between. The CDR3 bases are TGTGCCAGCAGCTTTCTACATGAGCAGTTCTTC. It translates to CASSFLHEQFF.

This clone has a single count. The chain employs TRBV12-5 and TRBJ1-6; 8 nucleotides align to TRBD1. Germline-derived CDR1 and CDR2 are LGHNT and FRNRAP. Germline trimming cut 7 bases from V and 10 bases from J; bases unmatched to any gene: 9. The CDR3 has 14 amino acids. In nucleotides, the CDR3 is TGTGCTAGTGCCCTCGGACAGGGAGGCTCACCCCTCCACTTT. Translated: CASALGQGGSPLHF.

V is TRBV18 and J is TRBJ2-3; D is unresolved. This CDR3 is 15 amino acids long. The germline V gene encodes CDR1 KGHSH and CDR2 LQKENI. Trimming took off 2 bases at V and 1 base at J, with 10 bases between the two ends. In DNA form, the CDR3 reads TGTGCCAGCTCACCAAGAGGTATACGCACAGATACGCAGTATTTT. Its translation: CASSPRGIRTDTQYF.

This chain joins TRBV5-1 and TRBJ2-1; 8 bases agree with TRBD2. V was clipped by 2 bases and J by 3 bases; unmatched bases: 4. CDR3 size: 15 residues. Germline lookup yields CDR1 SGHRS and CDR2 YFSETQ. The CDR3 reads CASSFATSDYNEQFF. The CDR3, as DNA: TGCGCCAGCAGCTTCGCGACTAGCGACTACAATGAGCAGTTCTTC.

This chain joins TRBV7-2 and TRBJ1-6; 9 bases are a match to TRBD1. V shed 3 bases and J 7 bases; nucleotides not matched to a gene: 1. Germline CDR1 SGHTA, CDR2 FQGNSA. CDR3 size: 14 residues. The CDR3: CASSFGTGNSPLHF. In DNA form, the CDR3 reads TGTGCCAGCAGCTTTGGGACAGGGAATTCACCCCTCCACTTT.

The genes are TRBV19 and TRBJ1-1, with a possible D match to TRBD1 (5 bases). The CDR3 contains 15 residues. V was cut by 5 bases and J by 4 bases, with 17 bases left in between. Germline CDR1 reads LNHDA; CDR2 reads SQIVND (reference sequence). CDR3 protein: CASSGGDAGSTEAFF. CDR3 in DNA: TGTGCCAGTAGTGGGGGGGACGCCGGGAGCACTGAAGCTTTCTTT.

As regards this clone: Other nucleotide sequences from this sample produce the same CDR3. The chain combines TRBV6-5 with TRBJ2-3, with D unclear. The CDR3 extends over 12 amino acids. Germline assignment: CDR1 MNHEY and CDR2 SVGAGI. Trimming pared 3 bases from V and 7 bases from J, leaving 8 bases between. The CDR3 region is CASSYYGNTQYF. The CDR3, as DNA: TGTGCCAGCAGTTATTACGGAAATACGCAGTATTTT.

The V call is TRBV15, the J call TRBJ1-5; a possible D gene is TRBD1 (6 bases). The ends were cut back, 1 base at V and 0 bases at J, with 7 bases in the middle. Germline CDR1 LNHNV, CDR2 YYDKDF (reference sequence). This CDR3 region has 15 residues. CDR3 nucleotides: TGTGCCACCAGCAGAGGGACAGATAGCAATCAGCCCCAGCATTTT. Translation: CATSRGTDSNQPQHF.

The V call is TRBV4-2, the J call TRBJ2-7, with 9 bases aligning to TRBD2. Losses at the gene ends were 3 bases for V and 4 bases for J; bases not matched to a gene: 7. The CDR3 has 15 amino acids. Germline V lookup: CDR1 LGHNA, CDR2 YNFKEQ. CDR3 protein: CASSHGLAGTYEQYF. In DNA, the CDR3 is TGTGCCAGCAGCCATGGTCTAGCGGGGACGTACGAGCAGTACTTC.